This is a list of T cell receptor beta chains from one sample in a study of response to subunit inactivated influenza vaccine. TCRdb ran MiXCR on the RT-PCR reads and lists one entry per CDR3 protein. The data hold about 480,000 distinct CDR3 sequences, with roughly 13% observed a single time. The source material was PBMCs from blood, sampled more than 35 days after vaccination. These receptors were collected from a man aged 50-60 years who received an inactivated influenza vaccine. Each CDR3 is given with its conserved first and last residue. D genes are given only for firm matches. The size field is filled for only some rows; it gives once, few, many or a size class.

d_call: TRBD1
clone_size: -
v_call: TRBV28
j_call: TRBJ1-2
cdr3_aa: CASRLRDRGVNGYTF
cdr3_nt: TGTGCCAGCAGGCTCCGGGACAGGGGGGTGAATGGCTACACCTTC

d_call: TRBD2
clone_size: few
v_call: TRBV12-3/TRBV12-4
j_call: TRBJ2-5
cdr3_aa: CASSFASGRGETQYF
cdr3_nt: TGTGCCAGCAGTTTTGCTAGCGGGAGAGGGGAGACCCAGTACTTC

d_call: -
clone_size: -
v_call: TRBV6-1
j_call: TRBJ1-4
cdr3_aa: CASYRDPGEKLFF
cdr3_nt: TGTGCCAGCTACAGGGATCCGGGTGAAAAACTGTTTTTT

d_call: -
clone_size: -
v_call: TRBV20-1
j_call: TRBJ2-7
cdr3_aa: CSLTGDYEQYF
cdr3_nt: TGCAGCCTAACAGGAGACTACGAGCAGTACTTC

d_call: TRBD2
clone_size: few
v_call: TRBV4-2
j_call: TRBJ2-5
cdr3_aa: CASSQDGAGGETQYF
cdr3_nt: TGTGCCAGCAGCCAAGACGGCGCGGGGGGAGAGACCCAGTACTTC

d_call: TRBD2
clone_size: few
v_call: TRBV20-1
j_call: TRBJ2-1
cdr3_aa: CSATVTSGSPNEQFF
cdr3_nt: TGCAGTGCTACGGTGACTAGCGGGAGCCCCAATGAGCAGTTCTTC

d_call: -
clone_size: -
v_call: TRBV9
j_call: TRBJ2-7
cdr3_aa: CASSARTESYEQYF
cdr3_nt: TGTGCCAGCAGCGCCCGGACAGAATCCTACGAGCAGTACTTC

d_call: TRBD2
clone_size: -
v_call: TRBV4-3
j_call: TRBJ2-1
cdr3_aa: CASSQAPGSGSSYNEQFF
cdr3_nt: TGCGCCAGCAGCCAAGCTCCAGGAAGCGGGAGTTCCTACAATGAGCAGTTCTTC

d_call: TRBD2
clone_size: many
v_call: TRBV20-1
j_call: TRBJ2-7
cdr3_aa: CSASGAGAGDEQYF
cdr3_nt: TGCAGTGCTAGCGGAGCGGGAGCAGGGGACGAGCAGTACTTC

d_call: TRBD1
clone_size: few
v_call: TRBV5-6
j_call: TRBJ2-7
cdr3_aa: CASSWGQPLSYEQYF
cdr3_nt: TGTGCCAGCAGCTGGGGACAGCCCCTCTCCTACGAGCAGTACTTC

d_call: TRBD1
clone_size: -
v_call: TRBV5-1
j_call: TRBJ2-1
cdr3_aa: CASSLAGDSSYNEQFF
cdr3_nt: TGCGCCAGCAGCTTGGCCGGGGACAGCTCCTACAATGAGCAGTTCTTC

d_call: -
clone_size: -
v_call: TRBV4-2
j_call: TRBJ1-4
cdr3_aa: CASSPSFDRDEKLFF
cdr3_nt: TGTGCCAGCAGCCCAAGTTTCGACCGAGATGAAAAACTGTTTTTT

d_call: -
clone_size: -
v_call: TRBV7-8
j_call: TRBJ2-1
cdr3_aa: CASSFPYQYNEQFF
cdr3_nt: TGTGCCAGCAGCTTCCCTTACCAGTACAATGAGCAGTTCTTC

d_call: TRBD2
clone_size: -
v_call: TRBV6-5
j_call: TRBJ2-3
cdr3_aa: CASSSPGLGPDTQYF
cdr3_nt: TGTGCCAGCAGTTCCCCGGGACTAGGCCCGGATACGCAGTATTTT

d_call: -
clone_size: -
v_call: TRBV6-1
j_call: TRBJ2-6
cdr3_aa: CASSEQGPYSGANVLTF
cdr3_nt: TGTGCCAGCAGTGAACAGGGGCCCTACTCTGGGGCCAACGTCCTGACTTTC

d_call: TRBD2
clone_size: few
v_call: TRBV20-1
j_call: TRBJ2-3
cdr3_aa: CSARGGLAGGRADTQYF
cdr3_nt: TGCAGTGCTAGAGGTGGACTAGCGGGGGGAAGGGCAGATACGCAGTATTTT

d_call: -
clone_size: -
v_call: TRBV5-1
j_call: TRBJ1-3
cdr3_aa: CASSLDDSHSGNTIYF
cdr3_nt: TGCGCCAGCAGCTTGGATGACAGTCACTCTGGAAACACCATATATTTT

d_call: -
clone_size: few
v_call: TRBV29-1
j_call: TRBJ1-1
cdr3_aa: CSAGGRMNTEAFF
cdr3_nt: TGCAGCGCCGGGGGGCGCATGAACACTGAAGCTTTCTTT

d_call: TRBD2
clone_size: -
v_call: TRBV6-1
j_call: TRBJ2-5
cdr3_aa: CASGTGTSAETQYF
cdr3_nt: TGTGCCAGCGGAACCGGGACTAGTGCAGAGACCCAGTACTTC

d_call: -
clone_size: few
v_call: TRBV7-3
j_call: TRBJ2-1
cdr3_aa: CASSNALGGSYNEQFF
cdr3_nt: TGTGCCAGCAGCAATGCACTAGGCGGGTCCTACAATGAGCAGTTCTTC

d_call: -
clone_size: -
v_call: TRBV7-9
j_call: TRBJ2-1
cdr3_aa: CASSPHLGSEQFF
cdr3_nt: TGTGCCAGCAGCCCTCACCTCGGGAGTGAGCAGTTCTTC

d_call: -
clone_size: few
v_call: TRBV5-1
j_call: TRBJ2-7
cdr3_aa: CASSLDGSNYEQYF
cdr3_nt: TGCGCCAGCAGCTTAGACGGGTCGAACTACGAGCAGTACTTC

d_call: -
clone_size: -
v_call: TRBV20-1
j_call: TRBJ2-2
cdr3_aa: CSAKAGPYTGELFF
cdr3_nt: TGCAGTGCTAAGGCGGGACCCTACACCGGGGAGCTGTTTTTT

d_call: -
clone_size: few
v_call: TRBV7-2
j_call: TRBJ1-2
cdr3_aa: CASSLAPGASGYTF
cdr3_nt: TGTGCCAGCAGCTTAGCCCCGGGGGCTAGTGGCTACACCTTC

d_call: -
clone_size: -
v_call: TRBV20-1
j_call: TRBJ2-7
cdr3_aa: CSARRPNAAYEQYF
cdr3_nt: TGCAGTGCCCGACGGCCAAACGCCGCCTACGAGCAGTACTTC

d_call: -
clone_size: -
v_call: TRBV24-1
j_call: TRBJ2-7
cdr3_aa: CATSSMYSYEQYF
cdr3_nt: TGTGCCACCAGTTCTATGTACTCCTACGAGCAGTACTTC

d_call: -
clone_size: many
v_call: TRBV20-1
j_call: TRBJ2-1
cdr3_aa: CSGEAPMNEQFF
cdr3_nt: TGCAGTGGAGAGGCCCCGATGAATGAGCAGTTCTTC

d_call: -
clone_size: -
v_call: TRBV12-3/TRBV12-4
j_call: TRBJ2-7
cdr3_aa: CASSTDTDVHYEQYF
cdr3_nt: TGTGCCAGCAGCACGGACACCGATGTACACTACGAGCAGTACTTC

d_call: -
clone_size: few
v_call: TRBV7-2
j_call: TRBJ2-5
cdr3_aa: CASSPDLSWETQYF
cdr3_nt: TGTGCCAGCAGCCCAGACCTATCGTGGGAGACCCAGTACTTC